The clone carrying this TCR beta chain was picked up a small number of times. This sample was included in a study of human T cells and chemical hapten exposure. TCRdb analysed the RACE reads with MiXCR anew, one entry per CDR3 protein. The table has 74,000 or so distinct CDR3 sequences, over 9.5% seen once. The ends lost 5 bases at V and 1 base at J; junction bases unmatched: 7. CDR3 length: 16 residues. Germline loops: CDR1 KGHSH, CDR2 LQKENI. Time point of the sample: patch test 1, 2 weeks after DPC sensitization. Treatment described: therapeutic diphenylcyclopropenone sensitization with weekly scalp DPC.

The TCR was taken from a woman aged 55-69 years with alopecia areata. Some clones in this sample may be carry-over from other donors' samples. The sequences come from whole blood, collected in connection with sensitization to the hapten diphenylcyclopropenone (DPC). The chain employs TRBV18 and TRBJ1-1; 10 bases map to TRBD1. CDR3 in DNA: TGTGCCAGCTCAACGGGACAGGGGATTGAGAACACTGAAGCTTTCTTT. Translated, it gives CASSTGQGIENTEAFF.